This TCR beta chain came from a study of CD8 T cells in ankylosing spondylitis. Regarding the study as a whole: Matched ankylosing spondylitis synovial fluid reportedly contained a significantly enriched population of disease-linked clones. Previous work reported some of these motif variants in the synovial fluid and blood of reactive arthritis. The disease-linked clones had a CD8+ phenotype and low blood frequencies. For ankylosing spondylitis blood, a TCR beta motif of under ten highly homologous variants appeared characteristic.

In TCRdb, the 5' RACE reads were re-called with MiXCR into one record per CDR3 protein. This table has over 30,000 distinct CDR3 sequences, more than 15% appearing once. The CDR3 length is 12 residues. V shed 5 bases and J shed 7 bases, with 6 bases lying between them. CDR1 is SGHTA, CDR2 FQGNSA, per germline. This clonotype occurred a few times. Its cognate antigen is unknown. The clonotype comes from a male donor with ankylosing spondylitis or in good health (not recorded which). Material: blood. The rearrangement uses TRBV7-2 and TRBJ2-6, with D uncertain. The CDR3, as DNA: TGTGCCAGCAGCCCCCTTGCCAACGTCCTGACTTTC. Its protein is CASSPLANVLTF.